This T cell receptor beta chain was recovered during a study of shared clonotypes between healthy human individuals. Concerning this clone: Its antigen is currently unknown. This sample includes further DNA sequences coding for the same CDR3.

Produced via immunoSEQ multiplex PCR; TCRdb's table is partial and in-frame only. The sample has roughly 2,500,000 clones, 80% to 95% seen once. Study results and limitations: The four-donor shared clonotypes exceeded non-shared clonotypes in generation probability, with non-shared ones scoring lower.

The specimen sequenced was naive CD4+ T cells from PBMCs. Subset indicated: CD45RA+ positively selected. This clonotype was sampled from a man aged 18 to 30 in good health. Some clones in this sample may be carry-over from other donors' samples.

The CDR3 nucleotides read TGTGCCAGCAGTCCCCGGCTCTATGGCTACACCTTC. Translating gives CASSPRLYGYTF. The V and J genes are TRBV28 and TRBJ1-2; D remains ambiguous. Germline assignment: CDR1 MDHEN and CDR2 SYDVKM. V lost 5 bases and J 4 bases, leaving 8 bases between the germline ends. The CDR3 is made up of 12 amino acids.